The 25 T cell receptor beta chains below were found in one sample sequenced in a study of beta chain features in type 1 diabetes. The antigens of these receptors remain unknown. Points from the study as a whole: Among patients with Type 1 diabetes, TCRB CDR3s were moderately but significantly shorter in every one of the four CD4+ subsets.

All of the isolated RNA was reverse transcribed, so expressed TCRB transcripts were sequenced. The method was immunoSEQ multiplex PCR; TCRdb's version includes in-frame clones alone and lacks a portion of them. The sample records over 650,000 clones, about 14% being singletons. The specimen sequenced was naive CD4+ T cells from blood. These receptors were obtained from a man aged 18 to 35 with type 1 diabetes.

This clone was picked up a small number of times. The chain employs TRBV28 and TRBJ1-5; D gene ambiguous. The V gene's germline CDR1 is MDHEN and CDR2 SYDVKM. Trimming took off 8 bases at V and 7 bases at J, with 12 bases between the two ends. The CDR3 runs to 12 residues. CDR3: CASERDRQPQHF. In DNA, the CDR3 is TGTGCCAGCGAGAGGGATCGACAGCCCCAGCATTTT.

This chain joins TRBV28 and TRBJ2-3, with D possibly TRBD2 on 5 matching bases. Trimming pared 4 bases from V and 2 bases from J, leaving 13 bases between. Germline-derived CDR1 and CDR2 are MDHEN and SYDVKM. This CDR3 has 15 amino acids. The CDR3 protein is CASSSVGGSTDTQYF. CDR3 nucleotides: TGTGCCAGCAGTTCAGTTGGAGGTTCCACAGATACGCAGTATTTT.

The chain employs TRBV11-2 and TRBJ2-5; TRBD2 matches 14 bases. V lost 5 bases to trimming and J lost 5 bases; unmatched junction nucleotides: 7. The germline gives CDR1 SGHAT, CDR2 FQNNGV. CDR3 length: 16 residues. In DNA, the CDR3 is TGTGCCAGCAGCCTTGGGACTAGCGGGAGTCGGGAGACCCAGTACTTC. Its protein is CASSLGTSGSRETQYF.

There are a few counts of this clone. This chain links TRBV7-9 with TRBJ2-7; D gene ambiguous. The CDR3 runs to 14 residues. Looked up from germline, CDR1 is SEHNR and CDR2 is FQNEAQ (reference sequence). V was clipped by 1 base and J by 4 bases, with 11 bases between them. The CDR3 sequence is CASSLVPEPYEQYF. The CDR3, as DNA: TGTGCCAGCAGCTTAGTCCCGGAACCTTACGAGCAGTACTTC.

This chain links TRBV9 with TRBJ2-3; 9 nucleotides line up with TRBD2. This CDR3 spans 15 amino acids. CDR1 and CDR2 from the germline V gene are SGDLS and YYNGEE. V lost 4 bases, J lost 11 bases, and 14 bases stayed unmatched. CDR3 amino acids: CASSQSGRTHRGQYF. CDR3 nucleotides: TGTGCCAGCAGCCAGAGCGGGAGGACCCACCGGGGGCAGTATTTT.

The chain joins TRBV2 to TRBJ2-3; D call uncertain. Between the trimmed V and J ends, which lost 10 bases and 6 bases, there was a span of 11 bases. This CDR3 spans 11 amino acids. Germline assignment: CDR1 SNHLY and CDR2 FYNNEI. The CDR3 DNA is TGTGCCACCCAGTATTGGGATACGCAGTATTTT. Encoded protein: CATQYWDTQYF. The entire variable domain, with the rest obtained from reference TRBV2 and TRBJ2-3, is as follows: EPEVTQTPSHQVTQMGQEVILRCVPISNHLYFYWYRQILGQKVEFLVSFYNNEISEKSEIFDDQFSVERPDGSNFTLKIRSTKLEDSAMYFCATQYWDTQYFGPGTRLTVL.

Comment on this clone: Compared with germline, one end of the junction differs, possibly owing to a read error. Other DNA sequences of this sample code for an identical CDR3. V is TRBV7-6 and J is TRBJ1-5; D is ambiguous. CDR1 is SGHVS and CDR2 is FNYEAQ in the germline V gene. The CDR3 has 13 residues. The CDR3 loop reads CASSLDSNQPQHF. In DNA form, the CDR3 reads TGTGCCAGCAGTTTAGACAGCAATCAGCCCCAGCATTTT.

V is TRBV30 and J is TRBJ1-1, with D hard to call. The CDR3 spans 11 residues. The V end lost 0 bases, the J end lost 7 bases, and 6 bases lay between the germline ends. Germline V gene lookup returns CDR1 GTSNPN and CDR2 SVGIG (reference sequence). The CDR3 nucleotides read TGTGCCTGGAGTGTAAGGCTTGAAGCTTTCTTT. It translates to CAWSVRLEAFF.

In this sample, this clone turned up a few times. The chain combines TRBV7-9 with TRBJ1-2; no clear D. V dropped 0 bases and J dropped 4 bases, with 9 bases sitting between them. Per the germline V gene, CDR1 is SEHNR and CDR2 is FQNEAQ (reference sequence). CDR3 size: 14 residues. The CDR3 nucleotides are TGTGCCAGCAGCTTAGCCTTGGACGGCTATGGCTACACCTTC. It encodes CASSLALDGYGYTF.

This clone has more than one count but fewer than ten. This rearrangement joins TRBV19 to TRBJ1-2; D gene ambiguous. Germline CDR1 LNHDA, CDR2 SQIVND (reference sequence). Trimming pared 5 bases from V and 5 bases from J, leaving 6 bases between. CDR3 length: 11 residues. The CDR3: CASSREYGYTF. The CDR3 DNA follows: TGTGCCAGTAGTCGGGAGTATGGCTACACCTTC.

V is TRBV4-1 and J is TRBJ2-7; 11 bases align to TRBD2. This CDR3 comprises 18 residues. After removal of 0 bases from V and 1 base from J, the junction contained 8 bases not matched to a gene. Germline CDR1 MGHRA, CDR2 YSYEKL. CDR3 amino acids: CASSQDGATSGTSYEQYF. The DNA for the CDR3 is TGCGCCAGCAGCCAAGATGGAGCGACTAGCGGGACGTCCTACGAGCAGTACTTC.

This clone was counted a few times. This rearrangement joins TRBV7-8 to TRBJ2-1; D might be TRBD1 (5 bases). This CDR3 region has 19 residues. Germline-derived CDR1 and CDR2 are SGHVS and FQNEAQ. Trimming removed 1 base from V and 2 bases from J, with 21 bases in between. This CDR3 is CASSLVLRRLGPAYNEQFF. DNA of the CDR3: TGTGCCAGCAGCTTAGTCCTCCGCCGACTGGGGCCGGCCTACAATGAGCAGTTCTTC.

About this clone: Other DNA sequences in this sample translate to the same CDR3. The rearrangement joins TRBV2 to TRBJ1-1; D remains unclear. V gave up 4 bases and J gave up 0 bases, with 6 bases separating them. Per germline, CDR1 SNHLY and CDR2 FYNNEI. This CDR3 contains 13 residues. Here the CDR3 DNA reads TGTGCCAGCAGTGTGGGGATGAACACTGAAGCTTTCTTT. Its translation: CASSVGMNTEAFF.

There are a few counts of this clone. The chain uses TRBV5-1 and TRBJ2-1; 11 bases line up with TRBD1. The CDR3 length is 13 residues. J lost 8 bases, V lost 4 bases, and 2 bases had no gene match. Germline V lookup: CDR1 SGHRS, CDR2 YFSETQ. The DNA for the CDR3 is TGCGCCAGCAGCCGGACAGGGGGCGATGAGCAGTTCTTC. It encodes CASSRTGGDEQFF. Drawing the rest from reference TRBV5-1 and TRBJ2-1, the complete variable domain is KAGVTQTPRYLIKTRGQQVTLSCSPISGHRSVSWYQQTPGQGLQFLFEYFSETQRNKGNFPGRFSGRQFSNSRSEMNVSTLELGDSALYLCASSRTGGDEQFFGPGTRLTVL.

This clone has more than one count but fewer than ten. The junction differs from germline at one of its ends, possibly a read error. The CDR3 DNA follows: TGCAGCGCTGAACTAGCGGGAGGGCCCTACGAGCAGTACTTC. Translated: CSAELAGGPYEQYF. The chain combines TRBV29-1 with TRBJ2-7, with TRBD2 identical over 13 bases. The CDR3 runs 14 residues. Germline values: CDR1 SQVTM, CDR2 ANQGSEA.

The V and J genes are TRBV28 and TRBJ2-1, with a possible D match to TRBD1 (6 bases). The length of the CDR3 is 15 residues. The germline V and J ends were trimmed by 1 base and 1 base, with 8 bases remaining between them. CDR1 MDHEN and CDR2 SYDVKM come from the germline V gene. This CDR3 is CASSLLGQSYNEQFF. The CDR3 DNA reads TGTGCCAGCAGTTTATTAGGACAGTCCTACAATGAGCAGTTCTTC.

This clone was seen a handful of times. CDR3 sequence (DNA): TGTGCCAGCAGCTTAGCCGCGGGGAACGAGCAGTACTTC. This gives the protein CASSLAAGNEQYF. V and J are TRBV7-9 and TRBJ2-7; weak D call: TRBD2 (6 bases). This CDR3 comprises 13 residues. Germline V gene sequence: CDR1 SEHNR, CDR2 FQNEAQ (reference sequence). The V end was cut by 0 bases, the J end by 5 bases, with 8 bases between.

This chain uses TRBV6-5 with TRBJ2-1, with D unclear. This CDR3 is 16 amino acids long. The V gene's germline CDR1 is MNHEY and CDR2 SVGAGI. V lost 0 bases to trimming and J lost 5 bases, with 14 bases between them. Written as DNA, the CDR3 is TGTGCCAGCAGTTACTCGCCGGGCTCACCACACAATGAGCAGTTCTTC. Translated, it gives CASSYSPGSPHNEQFF.

This chain uses TRBV7-8 with TRBJ2-3; 14 bases are shared with TRBD2. The CDR3 is 16 residues long. The V gene end was trimmed by 1 base and the J gene end by 6 bases; junction bases not matched to a gene: 3. Germline V gene sequence: CDR1 SGHVS, CDR2 FQNEAQ. CDR3 DNA: TGTGCCAGCAGCTTAGGCCGACTAGCGGGGGGGGATACGCAGTATTTT. It encodes CASSLGRLAGGDTQYF.

The rearrangement uses TRBV30 and TRBJ2-3; 7 bases map to TRBD2. Trimming took 2 bases from V and 0 from J; bases not matched to a gene: 5. This CDR3 is 15 amino acids long. Looked up from germline, CDR1 is GTSNPN and CDR2 is SVGIG (reference sequence). The CDR3 sequence: CAWSSWRESTDTQYF. The DNA for the CDR3 is TGTGCCTGGAGTTCTTGGCGGGAGAGCACAGATACGCAGTATTTT.

The chain uses TRBV6-6 and TRBJ1-2; 9 bases agree with TRBD1. In germline, CDR1 is MNHNY, CDR2 SVGAGI (reference sequence). V shed 6 bases, J shed 2 bases, and the junction held 4 bases outside the gene matches. The CDR3 covers 14 residues. CDR3 loop: CASSEQGANYGYTF. The CDR3 DNA reads TGTGCCAGCAGCGAACAGGGGGCGAACTATGGCTACACCTTC.

This clone occurred a few times. The V and J genes are TRBV7-6 and TRBJ2-7; D possibly matches TRBD1 or TRBD2 (5 bases each). V gave up 4 bases and J gave up 3 bases, with 13 bases separating them. Germline CDR1 reads SGHVS; CDR2 reads FNYEAQ. CDR3 size: 14 residues. CDR3: CASSSTGTDYEQYF. The CDR3 DNA follows: TGTGCCAGCAGCTCGACCGGGACGGACTACGAGCAGTACTTC. The full variable domain, with the rest looked up from reference TRBV7-6 and TRBJ2-7, is GAGVSQSPRYKVTKRGQDVALRCDPISGHVSLYWYRQALGQGPEFLTYFNYEAQQDKSGLPNDRFSAERPEGSISTLTIQRTEQRDSAMYRCASSSTGTDYEQYFGPGTRLTVT.

This clone has a handful of counts. The chain joins TRBV30 to TRBJ2-3; D might be TRBD2 (5 bases). The V gene lost 1 base and the J gene lost 0 bases, with 11 bases spanning the gap. The CDR3 totals 15 residues. Germline CDR1 reads GTSNPN; CDR2 reads SVGIG (reference sequence). CDR3: CAWSGLALSTDTQYF. CDR3 coding DNA: TGTGCCTGGAGTGGGCTAGCTCTCAGCACAGATACGCAGTATTTT. Filled out from reference TRBV30 and TRBJ2-3, the complete variable domain reads SQTIHQWPATLVQPVGSPLSLECTVEGTSNPNLYWYRQAAGRGLQLLFYSVGIGQISSEVPQNLSASRPQDRQFILSSKKLLLSDSGFYLCAWSGLALSTDTQYFGPGTRLTVL.

This clone was observed a handful of times. The V gene is TRBV2, the J gene TRBJ2-3, with D possibly being TRBD1 (5 bases). The CDR3 contains 14 residues. The germline V and J ends were trimmed by 6 bases and 0 bases, with 10 bases remaining between them. Germline values: CDR1 SNHLY, CDR2 FYNNEI. In DNA, the CDR3 is TGTGCCAGCAGGGAGCAGGGTAGCACAGATACGCAGTATTTT. As protein: CASREQGSTDTQYF.

CDR3 sequence reads: CASSIDRESDNEQFF. CDR3 in DNA: TGTGCCAGTAGTATAGACAGGGAGTCGGACAATGAGCAGTTCTTC. This chain connects TRBV19 to TRBJ2-1; tentatively, D is TRBD1 or TRBD2 (5 bases each). The V and J ends lost 0 bases and 5 bases respectively, with 11 bases between them. CDR1 and CDR2 from the germline V gene are LNHDA and SQIVND (reference sequence). This CDR3 spans 15 amino acids.